These 23 T cell receptor beta chains came from one sample sequenced in a study of T cells after posttransplantation cyclophosphamide. A marrow graft followed busulfan-fludarabine conditioning, with cyclophosphamide on days +3 and +4. The assay was immunoSEQ multiplex PCR, and TCRdb's table has in-frame clones only and misses some. The data contain 1,900 or so clones, approximately 80% of them singletons. The input for sequencing was PBMCs, taken roughly 310 days after allogeneic stem cell transplant with posttransplant cyclophosphamide. The receptors come from a male patient between 25 and 39 years old who received an allogeneic stem cell transplant from a related donor, was CMV-positive, and had acute GVHD only. Some T cells may be graft donor cells.

This rearrangement joins TRBV7-9 to TRBJ1-2, with 8 bases matching TRBD1. This CDR3 is built from 14 residues. From germline, CDR1 is SEHNR and CDR2 FQNEAQ (reference sequence). V lost 2 bases to trimming and J lost 8 bases; unmatched junction nucleotides: 7. The CDR3 sequence is CASSLLTGAIGYTF. CDR3 DNA: TGTGCCAGCAGCTTACTGACAGGGGCCATAGGCTACACCTTC.

The chain is built from TRBV6-1 and TRBJ1-2; D ambiguous. Trimming took off 9 bases at V and 1 base at J, with 9 bases between the two ends. The CDR3 consists of 12 residues. CDR1 MNHNS and CDR2 SASEGT come from the germline V gene. In DNA form, the CDR3 reads TGTGCCAGTGACATCCGTAACTATGGCTACACCTTC. Protein product: CASDIRNYGYTF.

This chain uses TRBV6-6 with TRBJ2-1; 10 nucleotides match TRBD2. The CDR3 length is 15 residues. Germline CDR1 is MNHNY and CDR2 is SVGAGI (reference sequence). Trimming cost V 6 bases and J 4 bases; bases outside gene matches: 6. This CDR3 is CASSDKRGGYNEQFF. In DNA, the CDR3 is TGTGCCAGCAGCGACAAGCGGGGGGGATACAATGAGCAGTTCTTC.

This rearrangement joins TRBV7-6 to TRBJ2-7; 12 bases match TRBD2. The germline CDR1 and CDR2 sequences are SGHVS and FNYEAQ. Trimming at V came to 4 bases and at J to 5 bases, leaving 6 bases not matched to a gene. The CDR3 sequence is 15 residues long. Written as DNA, the CDR3 is TGTGCCAGCAGCTCCCTAGCGGGGGGGCACCACGAGCAGTACTTC. It codes for CASSSLAGGHHEQYF. The full variable domain, completed using reference TRBV7-6 and TRBJ2-7, is GAGVSQSPRYKVTKRGQDVALRCDPISGHVSLYWYRQALGQGPEFLTYFNYEAQQDKSGLPNDRFSAERPEGSISTLTIQRTEQRDSAMYRCASSSLAGGHHEQYFGPGTRLTVT.

Notes on this clone: The sample contains more than one DNA sequence encoding this CDR3. This chain connects TRBV7-2 to TRBJ1-2; a weak D match, TRBD1 (5 bases). The germline CDR1 and CDR2 sequences are SGHTA and FQGNSA. With 1 base removed from V and 4 bases from J, the gap between germline ends came to 13 bases. The CDR3 length is 15 residues. CDR3 region: CASSLGGAPLYGYTF. The CDR3 nucleotides read TGTGCCAGCAGCTTAGGCGGGGCGCCTCTCTATGGCTACACCTTC.

The V call is TRBV7-2, the J call TRBJ2-7; D is uncertain. The V end lost 3 bases, the J end lost 3 bases, and 9 bases lay between the germline ends. The length of the CDR3 is 13 residues. The germline V gene encodes CDR1 SGHTA and CDR2 FQGNSA. CDR3 sequence (DNA): TGTGCCAGCAGCTTTGGGCCAGACTACGAGCAGTACTTC. It encodes CASSFGPDYEQYF.

This clone occurred once. V gene TRBV25-1 combines with J gene TRBJ1-1; 9 nucleotides line up with TRBD1. V gave up 5 bases and J gave up 0 bases; unmatched junction bases: 7. The CDR3 extends over 16 amino acids. Looked up from germline, CDR1 is MGHDK and CDR2 is SYGVNS. CDR3 sequence (DNA): TGTGCCAGCAGTCACATGACAGGGGGGGTGAACACTGAAGCTTTCTTT. Translated: CASSHMTGGVNTEAFF.

The gene calls are TRBV27 and TRBJ2-7; 9 bases map to TRBD1. The CDR3 length is 17 residues. V shed 5 bases, J shed 4 bases, and the junction held 15 bases outside the gene matches. CDR1 MNHEY and CDR2 SMNVEV come from the germline V gene (reference sequence). In DNA form, the CDR3 reads TGTGCCAGCAGTCCATACCCCCGGGACAGGGCGGAATACGAGCAGTACTTC. It translates to CASSPYPRDRAEYEQYF.

This chain links TRBV6-1 with TRBJ1-2, with D maybe TRBD1 (5 bases). The CDR3 contains 13 residues. V was trimmed by 4 bases and J by 8 bases, leaving 14 bases between them. The germline V gene has CDR1 MNHNS and CDR2 SASEGT. The CDR3 here is CASSAEGTLGYTF. CDR3 coding DNA: TGTGCCAGCAGTGCGGAGGGGACCCTAGGCTACACCTTC.

J is TRBJ2-2 and V is TRBV6-5; 10 nucleotides line up with TRBD2. The CDR3 has 16 amino acids. Germline CDR1 reads MNHEY; CDR2 reads SVGAGI. Trimming cost V 3 bases and J 6 bases; bases outside gene matches: 7. The DNA of the CDR3 is TGTGCCAGCAGTTATCGACGAGCGGGGGGGCCCGGGGAGCTGTTTTTT. As protein: CASSYRRAGGPGELFF.

The chain couples TRBV19 to TRBJ2-3, with TRBD2 matching over 7 bases. The CDR3 has 14 residues. Germline CDR1 is LNHDA and CDR2 is SQIVND (reference sequence). The junction had 5 bases not matched to a gene; V was cut back by 5 bases and J by 3 bases. The CDR3 bases are TGTGCCAGTAGTCGAGACGGGGGGACAGATACGCAGTATTTT. Translating it yields CASSRDGGTDTQYF.

The J gene is TRBJ1-2, the V gene TRBV5-1; D gene ambiguous. V was cut by 0 bases and J by 7 bases, with 13 bases left in between. Germline V gives CDR1 SGHRS, CDR2 YFSETQ. The CDR3 contains 14 residues. The CDR3 protein is CASSLGGVSGGYTF. The DNA for the CDR3 is TGCGCCAGCAGCTTGGGCGGGGTATCTGGTGGCTACACCTTC.

The chain uses TRBV21-1 and TRBJ2-7; the table's D call, TRBD2, was not checked against the DNA. TRBV21-1 is a pseudogene. The CDR3 totals 16 residues. The CDR3 spells CASSQKRDSQGYEQYF. CDR3 in DNA: TGTGCCAGCAGCCAAAAGCGGGACTCGCAAGGCTACGAGCAGTACTTC.

The rearrangement links TRBV5-1 to TRBJ2-1; TRBD2 matches at 8 bases. CDR3 size: 16 residues. Germline loops: CDR1 SGHRS, CDR2 YFSETQ. V was clipped by 0 bases and J by 2 bases; unmatched bases: 4. The CDR3 bases are TGCGCCAGCAGCTTGGCTTCGCGGGGGGCCTACAATGAGCAGTTCTTC. This sequence encodes CASSLASRGAYNEQFF. Full variable domain (outside the CDR3, taken from reference TRBV5-1 and TRBJ2-1): KAGVTQTPRYLIKTRGQQVTLSCSPISGHRSVSWYQQTPGQGLQFLFEYFSETQRNKGNFPGRFSGRQFSNSRSEMNVSTLELGDSALYLCASSLASRGAYNEQFFGPGTRLTVL.

Points on this clone: The sample has other DNA sequences that encode this CDR3 too. V usage is TRBV5-1 and J usage is TRBJ1-6; no clear D gene. The CDR3 contains 18 residues. The germline CDR1 and CDR2 sequences are SGHRS and YFSETQ. V was cut by 0 bases and J by 1 base, with 14 bases left in between. DNA for the CDR3: TGCGCCAGCAGCTTGGCCCACAGAAGCCTATCCTATAATTCACCCCTCCACTTT. Translated, it gives CASSLAHRSLSYNSPLHF.

The V gene is TRBV28, the J gene TRBJ2-4, with 9 positions matching TRBD1. CDR3 length equals 14 residues. J lost 8 bases, V lost 5 bases, and 7 bases had no gene match. The germline V gene encodes CDR1 MDHEN and CDR2 SYDVKM. The CDR3 loop is CASSLPGQGHIQYF. CDR3 nucleotide sequence: TGTGCCAGCAGTCTACCGGGACAGGGACACATTCAGTACTTC. The full variable domain, with the rest looked up from reference TRBV28 and TRBJ2-4, is DVKVTQSSRYLVKRTGEKVFLECVQDMDHENMFWYRQDPGLGLRLIYFSYDVKMKEKGDIPEGYSVSREKKERFSLILESASTNQTSMYLCASSLPGQGHIQYFGAGTRLSVL.

The V call is TRBV7-2, the J call TRBJ2-7; TRBD1 matches at 9 bases. The CDR3 covers 15 residues. V was clipped by 1 base and J by 3 bases; unmatched bases: 4. The germline V gene encodes CDR1 SGHTA and CDR2 FQGNSA. The CDR3 region is CASSLEGQGFYEQYF. CDR3 DNA: TGTGCCAGCAGCTTAGAGGGACAGGGATTCTACGAGCAGTACTTC.

J is TRBJ1-6 and V is TRBV4-1; 9 nucleotides align to TRBD1. V trimming: 4 bases; J trimming: 8 bases; junction bases outside the gene matches: 6. The CDR3 spans 15 residues. Germline V lookup: CDR1 MGHRA, CDR2 YSYEKL. The CDR3 reads CASSPRTGVDSPLHF. The CDR3 bases are TGCGCCAGCAGCCCTAGGACAGGGGTGGATTCACCCCTCCACTTT.

The J gene is TRBJ1-5, the V gene TRBV27, with a tentative D call TRBD1 (5 bases). Looked up from germline, CDR1 is MNHEY and CDR2 is SMNVEV (reference sequence). CDR3 size: 15 residues. V was shortened by 5 bases and J by 4 bases, with 15 bases between the two germline ends. Here the CDR3 reads CASSLPGLGNQPQHF. DNA for the CDR3: TGTGCCAGCAGTCTTCCGGGACTGGGTAATCAGCCCCAGCATTTT.

The gene calls are TRBV15 and TRBJ2-1; TRBD2 is a possible D gene (7 bases). V was clipped by 3 bases and J by 2 bases, with 11 bases between them. Germline CDR1 and CDR2: LNHNV and YYDKDF (reference sequence). CDR3 size: 15 residues. CDR3 nucleotides: TGTGCCACCAGCAGTGAGGGGGGGGCCTACAATGAGCAGTTCTTC. It encodes CATSSEGGAYNEQFF.

The CDR3 nucleotides are TGTGCCAGCAACGGTTTCTTCACAGATACGCAGTATTTT. Translation gives CASNGFFTDTQYF. The chain couples TRBV2 to TRBJ2-3; D call uncertain. Trimming removed 7 bases at V and 2 bases at J, with 10 bases between. The CDR3 runs 13 residues. Germline V gives CDR1 SNHLY, CDR2 FYNNEI.

The J gene is TRBJ1-1, the V gene TRBV20-1; D unclear. Per the germline V gene, CDR1 is DFQATT and CDR2 is SNEGSKA (reference sequence). V lost 6 bases and J lost 10, with 12 bases in between. The CDR3 runs to 10 residues. The CDR3 reads CSALETRAFF. CDR3 coding DNA: TGCAGTGCGCTGGAGACTCGAGCTTTCTTT.

This clone was counted between two and nine times. The gene calls are TRBV7-9 and TRBJ2-1, with 8 bases lining up with TRBD2. The CDR3 is made up of 15 amino acids. Germline V gives CDR1 SEHNR, CDR2 FQNEAQ (reference sequence). The trim removed 5 bases at V and 3 bases at J, leaving 6 bases unmatched. DNA of the CDR3: TGTGCCAGCAGCCCAGCGGGGGCCTACTACAATGAGCAGTTCTTC. This translates into CASSPAGAYYNEQFF.